This TCR beta chain derives from a study of control samples from healthy donors and cancer patients. The method was immunoSEQ multiplex PCR; TCRdb's version includes in-frame clones alone and lacks a portion of them. Of 45,000 to 60,000 clones in the sample, 94% were seen once. The CDR3 is 16 amino acids. Germline lookup yields CDR1 KGHDR and CDR2 SFDVKD. V dropped 4 bases and J dropped 7; count of bases not matched to a gene: 11. The specimen was blood. This sequence joins TRBV24-1 and TRBJ2-5; 10 bases map to TRBD1. This sequence was found in a young man in good health. The CDR3 nucleotides read TGTGCCACCAGTGACCCTTCGGGGGGACAGGGGAGGACCCAGTACTTC. It codes for CATSDPSGGQGRTQYF.